Following are 13 T cell receptor beta chains from one sample sequenced in a study of regulatory T cells in long-lasting Graves disease. The time point denotes: newly diagnosed GD, antithyroid drugs for less than 3 months. TCR sequences were obtained from RNA taken from PBMCs. CDR3-region Arm-PCR and iRepertoire HTBI primers produced the TCR beta libraries. MiXCR was run by TCRdb on the multiplex PCR reads, yielding one entry per CDR3 protein. The sample includes 560,000 or so distinct CDR3 sequences, more than 15% seen only once; the top ten take more than 10%. In addition, the sample was reused for a study of T cells in Graves' hyperthyroidism and ophthalmopathy.

The sample here was peripheral blood mononuclear cells (PBMCs), taken at new diagnosis, from a patient treated with antithyroid drugs. The receptors derive from a man aged 18 to 35 with Graves disease.

This clonotype was seen a few times. The chain has TRBV4-1 and TRBJ2-1; perhaps TRBD2 as D (5 bases). The CDR3 has 13 amino acids. Germline CDR1 reads MGHRA; CDR2 reads YSYEKL. Trimming cost V 0 bases and J 6 bases, with 6 bases left between them. CDR3 coding DNA: TGCGCCAGCAGCCAAGAACTAGTCAATGAGCAGTTCTTC. This sequence encodes CASSQELVNEQFF.

Comment on this clonotype: A single base separates this from a much larger clone, so it may be a read error. The V call is TRBV12-3 or TRBV12-4, the J call TRBJ1-2; D remains ambiguous. The V end was cut by 3 bases, the J end by 0 bases, with 8 bases between. The CDR3 extends over 14 amino acids. CDR3 DNA sequence: TGTGCCAGCAGTTTGCGGTCGGCTAACTATGGCTACACCTTC. Translating it yields CASSLRSANYGYTF.

The CDR3 DNA follows: TGTGCCAGCAGGCGCGAAACAGGGGGCTGGGCAGATACGCAGTATTTT. Translation gives CASRRETGGWADTQYF. The chain recombines TRBV13 with TRBJ2-3; 9 positions match TRBD1. Germline V gene data show CDR1 as PRHDT and CDR2 as FYEKMQ (reference sequence). J lost 4 bases, V lost 6 bases, and 11 bases had no gene match. The CDR3 runs 16 residues.

The chain recombines TRBV20-1 with TRBJ1-1, with TRBD1 matching over 8 bases. J was trimmed by 7 bases and V by 5 bases; bases with no gene match: 6. The CDR3 contains 12 residues. The germline V gene encodes CDR1 DFQATT and CDR2 SNEGSKA (reference sequence). The CDR3 coding sequence is TGCAGTGCTTCAGGGGGCTTGGTTGAAGCTTTCTTT. It translates to CSASGGLVEAFF.

This clonotype has only a few counts. V is TRBV7-9 and J is TRBJ2-5; TRBD2 matches at 8 bases. The V segment lost 1 base and the J segment 3 bases; nucleotides outside the gene matches: 7. There are 16 residues in the CDR3. Germline V lookup: CDR1 SEHNR, CDR2 FQNEAQ (reference sequence). The CDR3 sequence is CASSLVPAGVKETQYF. CDR3 nucleotides: TGTGCCAGCAGCTTAGTTCCAGCGGGAGTGAAAGAGACCCAGTACTTC.

This CDR3 reads CASSGGNSNQPQHF. The CDR3 DNA reads as TGTGCCAGCAGCGGCGGGAATAGCAATCAGCCCCAGCATTTT. The J gene is TRBJ1-5, the V gene TRBV27; D is undetermined. Per the germline V gene, CDR1 is MNHEY and CDR2 is SMNVEV (reference sequence). CDR3 length: 14 residues. Trimming took 6 bases from V and 0 from J, leaving 9 bases between them.

The chain uses TRBV5-8 and TRBJ2-1; 12 bases match TRBD2. V lost 1 base and J lost 4; bases outside the gene matches: 18. Germline CDR1 reads SGHTS; CDR2 reads YDEGEE. This CDR3 has 21 amino acids. The DNA of the CDR3 is TGTGCCAGCAGCTTGTATGGAGGACTAGCGGGAACGAGGCTCCCATACAATGAGCAGTTCTTC. This codes for CASSLYGGLAGTRLPYNEQFF.

This clonotype was observed at least ten times. This rearrangement joins TRBV11-2 to TRBJ2-7, with 10 bases identical to TRBD2. The CDR3 has 15 amino acids. Germline V lookup: CDR1 SGHAT, CDR2 FQNNGV. Unmatched junction bases numbered 11, after V lost 5 bases and J lost 7 bases. CDR3 DNA: TGTGCCAGCAGCCCCCCGACTAGCGGGTTGGGAGAGCAGTACTTC. As protein: CASSPPTSGLGEQYF.

This clonotype was found many times. V is TRBV20-1 and J is TRBJ2-1; the match to TRBD2 covers 8 bases. V trimming: 1 base; J trimming: 5 bases; junction bases outside the gene matches: 10. The CDR3 is 16 residues long. In germline, CDR1 is DFQATT, CDR2 SNEGSKA (reference sequence). The CDR3 region has the DNA TGCAGTGCTAGAGTGGTAGCGGGAATAGTCAACAATGAGCAGTTCTTC. Its translation is CSARVVAGIVNNEQFF.

The chain combines TRBV6-1 with TRBJ1-1; a possible D gene is TRBD1 (5 bases). Germline V lookup: CDR1 MNHNS, CDR2 SASEGT. Trimming pared 1 base from V and 9 bases from J, leaving 15 bases between. This CDR3 comprises 14 residues. CDR3 region: CASSEGTPDGKAFF. DNA of the CDR3: TGTGCCAGCAGTGAAGGGACACCTGACGGGAAAGCTTTCTTT.

This clonotype was counted at least ten times. The DNA of the CDR3 is TGTGCCAGCAGCGTCTTCCGCCGGGACAGGGATCCTGAAGCTTTCTTT. Amino acid sequence: CASSVFRRDRDPEAFF. The V gene is TRBV11-2, the J gene TRBJ1-1, with 9 bases matching TRBD1. Germline CDR1 is SGHAT and CDR2 is FQNNGV. Unmatched junction bases numbered 13, after V lost 5 bases and J lost 6 bases. The CDR3 length is 16 residues.

This clonotype came up a few times. This chain connects TRBV20-1 to TRBJ1-5; D may be TRBD1 (5 bases). The CDR3 totals 16 residues. V was pared by 0 bases and J by 5 bases, with 17 bases between. Germline V gives CDR1 DFQATT, CDR2 SNEGSKA (reference sequence). The chain's CDR3 is CSARESRDPQYQPQHF. For the CDR3, the DNA is TGCAGTGCTAGAGAATCCCGGGACCCCCAGTATCAGCCCCAGCATTTT.

This clonotype has a count of ten or more. The V call is TRBV11-3, the J call TRBJ2-1; possibly TRBD2 for D (6 bases). Deletions cut 2 bases from V and 10 bases from J, with 18 bases between. There are 15 residues in the CDR3. Germline V gene lookup returns CDR1 SGHNT and CDR2 YENEEA. The CDR3 protein is CASSLRRDGRGEQFF. DNA of the CDR3: TGTGCCAGCAGCTTACGAAGGGACGGGCGGGGCGAGCAGTTCTTC.